These 18 T cell receptor beta chains were sequenced from one sample in a study of read filtering for tumor transcriptome and immune sequencing. Molecular barcoded adaptors covering alpha/delta and beta/gamma chains were used on 400 to 450 ng RNA. In TCRdb, the reads were re-called with MiXCR into one record per CDR3 protein. The repertoire consists of about 24,000 distinct CDR3 sequences, with approximately 23% occurring once and the leading ten covering around 52%. Sequenced sample: a population of CD138-negative cells sorted from bone marrow. Every receptor here comes from a donor aged 40 or over with multiple myeloma.

A single count supports this clonotype. A much more abundant neighbour one base away suggests this may be a read error. This rearrangement joins TRBV9 to TRBJ2-3, with 12 bases fitting TRBD2. Per germline, CDR1 SGDLS and CDR2 YYNGEE. The J segment lost 0 bases and the V segment lost 4 bases, leaving 9 bases of the junction unmatched. This CDR3 is 18 amino acids long. CDR3 region: CASSHTSGGISSTDTQYF. Here the CDR3 DNA reads TGTGCCAGCAGCCATACTAGCGGGGGGATCTCTAGCACAGATACGCAGTATTTT.

This clonotype came up many times. The chain recombines TRBV9 with TRBJ2-3; 9 bases align to TRBD2. Losses at the gene ends were 3 bases for V and 5 bases for J; bases not matched to a gene: 13. The length of the CDR3 is 17 residues. Germline V lookup: CDR1 SGDLS, CDR2 YYNGEE. CDR3 in DNA: TGTGCCAGCAGCGGAGCCTGGGGCGGGGGGGCCGTAGATACGCAGTATTTT. Translated, it gives CASSGAWGGGAVDTQYF.

In its sample, this clonotype was seen a few times. This chain connects TRBV7-9 to TRBJ2-2, with 7 nucleotides matching TRBD1. After removal of 3 bases from V and 4 bases from J, the junction contained 2 bases not matched to a gene. The CDR3 spans 14 residues. Germline-derived CDR1 and CDR2 are SEHNR and FQNEAQ (reference sequence). The CDR3 here is CASSLQGVTGELFF. CDR3 in DNA: TGTGCCAGCAGCTTGCAGGGGGTCACCGGGGAGCTGTTTTTT.

CDR3 nucleotide sequence: TGTGCCAGCAGCGAGAGTTCTGGGAGGCCCCAGCATTTT. The encoded protein is CASSESSGRPQHF. This chain connects TRBV7-2 to TRBJ1-5; unclear D gene. The CDR3 is 13 residues long. Germline V gene sequence: CDR1 SGHTA, CDR2 FQGNSA. V lost 5 bases and J 9 bases, leaving 14 bases between the germline ends. Full variable domain (outside the CDR3, taken from reference TRBV7-2 and TRBJ1-5): GAGVSQSPSNKVTEKGKDVELRCDPISGHTALYWYRQSLGQGLEFLIYFQGNSAPDKSGLPSDRFSAERTGGSVSTLTIQRTQQEDSAVYLCASSESSGRPQHFGDGTRLSIL.

In the case of this clonotype: A much bigger clone sits one base away, suggesting this may be a read error. This chain connects TRBV7-2 to TRBJ1-5; 9 bases match TRBD1. This CDR3 has 15 residues. Germline assignment: CDR1 SGHTA and CDR2 FQGNSA. CDR3: CASSPGTGRNRPQHF. The CDR3 DNA follows: TGTGCCAGCAGCCCGGGGACAGGGAGGAATCGGCCCCAGCATTTT.

This chain connects TRBV30 to TRBJ1-5; maybe TRBD1 (5 bases). This CDR3 is 13 amino acids long. V was shortened by 5 bases and J by 0 bases, with 8 bases between the two germline ends. CDR1 is GTSNPN, CDR2 SVGIG, per germline (reference sequence). The CDR3 bases are TGTGCCTGGGCCAGGGATAGCAATCAGCCCCAGCATTTT. Amino acids: CAWARDSNQPQHF.

Concerning this clonotype itself: Being one base from a much bigger clone, this may be a read error. The chain couples TRBV14 to TRBJ2-7; no definite D call. In germline, CDR1 is SGHDN, CDR2 FVKESK. CDR3 length: 15 amino acids. The V end was cut by 1 base, the J end by 0 bases, with 10 bases between. CDR3 DNA sequence: TGTGCCAGCAGCCAAGGTGCGACGCTCTCCTACGAGCAGTACTTC. Translated, it gives CASSQGATLSYEQYF.

This clonotype was picked up a small number of times. The rearrangement uses TRBV3-1 and TRBJ2-5; D not certain. Trimming pared 0 bases from V and 5 bases from J, leaving 13 bases between. Germline V gene lookup returns CDR1 LGHDT and CDR2 YNNKEL (reference sequence). CDR3 size: 15 residues. The CDR3 nucleotides read TGTGCCAGCAGCCAAGATTGGCTACTGAGGGAGACCCAGTACTTC. This gives the protein CASSQDWLLRETQYF.

This clonotype was seen repeatedly, ten times or more. Sequence at one end of the junction differs from germline and may be a read error. The chain is built from TRBV6-5 and TRBJ2-1; D possibly corresponds to TRBD1 (6 bases). CDR3 size: 13 residues. Germline-derived CDR1 and CDR2 are MNHEY and SVGAGI. The CDR3 here is CASRYYRDNEQFF. CDR3 DNA: TGTGCCAGCAGATACTACAGGGACAATGAGCAGTTCTTC.

With regard to this clonotype: A clone one base away is much larger, so this may be a read error. The genes are TRBV5-1 and TRBJ2-3; 10 bases line up with TRBD2. The CDR3 has 15 residues. The germline V gene has CDR1 SGHRS and CDR2 YFSETQ. The CDR3 region is CASSLGASGGDAQYF. DNA of the CDR3: TGCGCCAGCAGCTTGGGGGCTAGCGGGGGAGATGCGCAGTATTTT.

Many counts were recorded for this clonotype. The CDR3 bases are TGTGCCAGCAGCCAAGATCAAGAGACCCAGTACTTC. Its translation: CASSQDQETQYF. V and J are TRBV14 and TRBJ2-5; D is ambiguous. The CDR3 has 12 residues. The V gene lost 0 bases and the J gene lost 2 bases, with 1 base spanning the gap. In germline, CDR1 is SGHDN, CDR2 FVKESK.

In its sample, this clonotype was seen many times. The CDR3 DNA reads TGCAGTGCTAAGGGGTCAGGCGGGGAGCTGTTTTTT. Its protein product is CSAKGSGGELFF. The V and J genes are TRBV20-1 and TRBJ2-2, with D possibly TRBD1 on 5 matching bases. Trimming removed 4 bases from V and 7 bases from J, with 10 bases in between. Per the germline V gene, CDR1 is DFQATT and CDR2 is SNEGSKA (reference sequence). The CDR3 consists of 12 residues.

Points on this clonotype: The CDR3 ends on some other residue instead of the conserved phenylalanine or tryptophan, so this is likely a read error. V usage is TRBV7-8 and J usage is TRBJ1-1; possibly TRBD1 for D (5 bases). CDR1 is SGHVS, CDR2 FQNEAQ, per germline. The CDR3 sequence is 13 residues long. CDR3 protein: CATAGGFATEAFL. In DNA, the CDR3 is TGCGCCACCGCTGGGGGGTTCGCCACTGAAGCTTTCCTT.

There are many counts of this clonotype. The rearrangement links TRBV15 to TRBJ1-5; perhaps TRBD1 as D (6 bases). In germline, CDR1 is LNHNV, CDR2 YYDKDF (reference sequence). This CDR3 is built from 14 residues. Deletions cut 3 bases from V and 3 bases from J, with 9 bases between. CDR3 nucleotides: TGTGCCACCAGCAGTACAGGGTACAATCAGCCCCAGCATTTT. This encodes CATSSTGYNQPQHF.

The chain carries TRBV5-6 and TRBJ2-5, with D perhaps assigned TRBD1 or TRBD2 (5 bases each). V lost 0 bases, J lost 4 bases, and 13 bases lay in between. The CDR3 runs to 15 residues. From germline, CDR1 is SGHDT and CDR2 YYEEEE. The CDR3 spells CASSLDFSGGETQYF. CDR3 bases: TGTGCCAGCAGCTTGGACTTCAGTGGGGGAGAGACCCAGTACTTC.

The chain uses TRBV4-1 and TRBJ2-5; 11 bases match TRBD2. This CDR3 is 24 amino acids long. Unmatched junction bases numbered 26, after V lost 0 bases and J lost 2 bases. Germline V CDR1 and CDR2: MGHRA, YSYEKL. The CDR3 region is CASSQDLPPRPGTPGLAAQETQYF. The DNA for the CDR3 is TGCGCCAGCAGCCAAGATCTCCCTCCTCGACCCGGGACACCGGGACTAGCGGCTCAAGAGACCCAGTACTTC.

Details on this clonotype: One end of the junction varies from germline; a read error may be responsible. In DNA form, the CDR3 reads TGTGCCAACAGCTTAGGTCATAGGGTCGGAGAGACCCAGTACTTC. Protein: CANSLGHRVGETQYF. The chain carries TRBV7-2 and TRBJ2-5; D remains unclear. This CDR3 contains 15 residues. CDR1 and CDR2 from the germline V gene are SGHTA and FQGNSA.

This clonotype was seen a few times. The chain combines TRBV19 with TRBJ1-5; D call uncertain. Per germline, CDR1 LNHDA and CDR2 SQIVND (reference sequence). Trimming took off 3 bases at V and 1 base at J, with 10 bases between the two ends. This CDR3 is built from 15 residues. The CDR3 DNA is TGTGCCAGTAGTATGGAGTCGGGCAGCAATCAGCCCCAGCATTTT. Its protein product is CASSMESGSNQPQHF. The full variable domain, its missing parts supplied by reference TRBV19 and TRBJ1-5, is DGGITQSPKYLFRKEGQNVTLSCEQNLNHDAMYWYRQDPGQGLRLIYYSQIVNDFQKGDIAEGYSVSREKKESFPLTVTSAQKNPTAFYLCASSMESGSNQPQHFGDGTRLSIL.